This T cell receptor (beta chain) was observed in a study of post-analysis software for immune sequencing data. On the study more broadly: Relapsing-remitting, secondary progressive and progressive-relapsing multiple sclerosis were all included among the disease courses.

For this clonotype: Its antigen is undetermined.

CDR1 is SGHRS and CDR2 is YFSETQ in the germline V gene. Trimming took 3 bases from V and 3 from J; bases not matched to a gene: 10. The CDR3 is 16 amino acids. Unique molecular identifiers were carried by the TCR beta cDNA libraries. There were about 0.85 to 10 million T cells, and around 460,000 cDNA molecules came from them. TCRdb passed the PCR reads through MiXCR, listing each CDR3 protein once. The sample includes roughly 670,000 distinct CDR3 sequences, about 60% seen only once; the top ten take about 11%. Whole-study findings and limits: Controls had lower frequencies than patients of five or six TRBV segments, which included TRBV5-6, TRBV5-1 and TRBV20-1. Strong co-clustering by F measure was evident for samples that had been prepared in the same batch.

The sequenced sample consisted of blood. The clonotype comes from a girl aged 2 to 10 with multiple sclerosis. This chain uses TRBV5-1 with TRBJ2-5; the match to TRBD2 covers 8 bases. Here the CDR3 DNA reads TGCGCCAGCAGCTCCCCGGGAGCGGGGGATAAAGAGACCCAGTACTTC. This encodes CASSSPGAGDKETQYF.